The clone carrying this T cell receptor (beta chain) was picked up a small number of times. This CDR3 is built from 16 residues. CDR1 and CDR2 (germline): SGHVS, FNYEAQ. Deletions cut 5 bases from V and 3 bases from J, with 18 bases between. Listed TCR primers and previously described methods were used for bulk TCR libraries. TCRdb itself ran the PCR reads through MiXCR, one entry per CDR3 protein. This table holds nearly 55,000 distinct CDR3 sequences, 36% found once. The sample comes from a study of molecular identifiers for immune sequencing clone quantification. The receptor was isolated from a human donor in good health. Some libraries in this study had Jurkat cell RNA spiked in. Source material: naive CD8+ T cells from blood, with Jurkat cell RNA spiked in. Subset given: FACS-sorted CD8+CD4-CCR7+CD45RA+ naive T cells. The chain is built from TRBV7-6 and TRBJ2-3; a possible D gene is TRBD2 (6 bases). The CDR3 protein is CASSLRLVVVTDTQYF. DNA of the CDR3: TGTGCCAGCAGCCTGAGACTAGTAGTGGTTACAGATACGCAGTATTTT.